This T cell receptor beta chain was captured by sequencing in a study of blood T cell repertoires in COVID-19. TCRdb's table, derived via immunoSEQ multiplex PCR, lists solely in-frame clones and lacks some. The sample includes about 200,000 clones, 70% to 90% of them seen just once. Germline loops: CDR1 MDHEN, CDR2 SYDVKM. The CDR3 length is 14 residues. The germline V and J ends were trimmed by 6 bases and 1 base, with 12 bases remaining between them. This clone was found a few times. The genes are TRBV28 and TRBJ1-1, with a possible D match to TRBD1 (6 bases). Sequencing was carried out using peripheral blood. This TCR was recovered from an older woman with acute or convalescent COVID-19. DNA of the CDR3: TGTGCCAGCAGGCCGGGACACCGGAACACTGAAGCTTTCTTT. Amino acid sequence: CASRPGHRNTEAFF.